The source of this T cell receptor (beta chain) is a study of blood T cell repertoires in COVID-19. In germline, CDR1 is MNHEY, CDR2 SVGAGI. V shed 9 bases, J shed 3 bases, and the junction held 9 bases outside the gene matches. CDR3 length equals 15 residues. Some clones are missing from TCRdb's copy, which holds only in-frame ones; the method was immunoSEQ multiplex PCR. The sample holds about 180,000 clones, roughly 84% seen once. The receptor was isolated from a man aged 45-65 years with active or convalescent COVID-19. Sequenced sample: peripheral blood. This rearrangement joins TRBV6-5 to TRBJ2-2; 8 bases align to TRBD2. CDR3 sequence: CASRETSAYTGELFF. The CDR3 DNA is TGTGCCAGTAGAGAGACTAGCGCGTACACCGGGGAGCTGTTTTTT.